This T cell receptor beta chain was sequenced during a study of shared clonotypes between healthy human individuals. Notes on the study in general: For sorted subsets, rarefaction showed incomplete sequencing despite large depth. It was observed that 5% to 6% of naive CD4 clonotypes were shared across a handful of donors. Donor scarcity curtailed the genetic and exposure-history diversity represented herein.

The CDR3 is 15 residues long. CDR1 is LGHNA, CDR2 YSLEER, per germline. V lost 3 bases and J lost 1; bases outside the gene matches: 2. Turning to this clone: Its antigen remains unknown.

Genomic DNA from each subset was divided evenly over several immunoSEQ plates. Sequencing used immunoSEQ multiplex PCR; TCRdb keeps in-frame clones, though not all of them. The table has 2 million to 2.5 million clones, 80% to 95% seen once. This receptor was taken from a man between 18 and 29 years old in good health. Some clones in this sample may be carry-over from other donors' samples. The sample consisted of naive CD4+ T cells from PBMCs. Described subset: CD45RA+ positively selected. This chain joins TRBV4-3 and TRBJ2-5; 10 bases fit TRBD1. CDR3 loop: CASSQDRGFQETQYF. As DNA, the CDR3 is TGCGCCAGCAGCCAGGACAGGGGGTTCCAAGAGACCCAGTACTTC.